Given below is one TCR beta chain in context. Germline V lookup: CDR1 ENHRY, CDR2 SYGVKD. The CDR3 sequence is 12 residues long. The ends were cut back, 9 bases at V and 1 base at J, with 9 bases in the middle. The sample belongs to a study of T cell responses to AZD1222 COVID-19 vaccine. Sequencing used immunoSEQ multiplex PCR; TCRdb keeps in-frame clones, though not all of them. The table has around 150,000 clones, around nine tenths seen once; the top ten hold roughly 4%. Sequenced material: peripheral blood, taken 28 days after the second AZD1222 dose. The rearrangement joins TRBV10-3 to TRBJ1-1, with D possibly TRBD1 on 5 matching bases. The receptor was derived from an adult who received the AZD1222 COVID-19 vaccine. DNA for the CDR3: TGTGCCATTCAACAGGAGAACACTGAAGCTTTCTTT. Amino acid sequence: CAIQQENTEAFF.